This T cell receptor (beta chain) was sequenced for a study of vaccination effects on CD4 cells after COVID-19. Across the study: Two convalescent donors provided samples 16 days and one week before vaccination.

Using immunoSEQ multiplex PCR, the repertoire was profiled, and TCRdb retains in-frame clones only, with some absent. Of roughly 68,000 clones listed, approximately 72% were seen once; the top ten hold under 30%. Cultured cells yielded isolated CD4+ T cells after approximately nine days. With regard to this clone: Its matching antigen is unknown.

CDR1 is MNHEY, CDR2 SMNVEV, per germline (reference sequence). This CDR3 has 15 amino acids. V lost 10 bases and J lost 5, with 23 bases in between. This chain uses TRBV27 with TRBJ2-5; D possibly corresponds to TRBD2 (5 bases). Material: CD4+ T cells from PBMCs cultured without peptide, obtained before COVID-19 vaccination. This receptor was identified in a human donor who had a prior SARS-CoV-2 infection. The CDR3 sequence is CATIPRGLPGETQYF. CDR3 in DNA: TGTGCCACCATCCCCCGTGGTCTCCCGGGGGAGACCCAGTACTTC.